This T cell receptor (beta chain) emerged from a study of shared clonotypes between healthy human individuals. The study, taken as a whole, reports: As a rule, naive subsets had a larger estimated richness than memory subsets.

CD45RO-negative, CCR7-selected cells formed the naive CD8 fraction, which excluded terminally differentiated effector memory CD45RA+ cells. This CDR3 is 16 amino acids long. CDR1 and CDR2 (germline): MNHEY, SMNVEV (reference sequence). J lost 7 bases, V lost 5 bases, and 12 bases had no gene match. Sequencing used immunoSEQ multiplex PCR; TCRdb keeps in-frame clones, though not all of them. The data show about 2 million clones, around 96% seen once. In regard to this clone: Its specificity is not known.

This TCR came from a man aged 18 to 30 in good health. J is TRBJ2-1 and V is TRBV27; TRBD2 aligns across 9 bases. The material sequenced was naive CD8+ T cells sorted from blood. The CDR3 sequence is CASSPPGGRAVNEQFF. Here the CDR3 DNA reads TGTGCCAGCAGTCCCCCCGGCGGGAGGGCCGTTAATGAGCAGTTCTTC.